The rows below give T cell receptor beta chains drawn from one sample of a study of blood T cell repertoires in COVID-19. Sequencing was performed with immunoSEQ multiplex PCR; in TCRdb, only in-frame clones are kept and a portion is missing. The data contain approximately 170,000 clones, 80% to 85% of them seen just once; the ten biggest clones take up 8%. Sequencing was done on a sample of PBMCs or T cells enriched from blood (not recorded which). The receptors originated from a woman in her 50s who had recovered from COVID-19. Each CDR3 is given with its conserved first and last residue. The order of the fields is J gene, V gene, clone size, CDR3 length, CDR3 protein. Not all rows give a size; the values are once, few, many and, for expanded clones, a class.

>TRBJ1-5|TRBV28|.|15
CASSFRGRGNQPQHF
>TRBJ1-3|TRBV5-1|.|16
CASSLAGSSSGNTIYF
>TRBJ2-2|TRBV7-9|.|12
CASSTTTGELFF
>TRBJ1-6|TRBV7-9|few|16
CASSLGGDRGRSPLHF
>TRBJ2-1|TRBV5-1|.|13
CASSLGLFNEQFF
>TRBJ1-1|TRBV3-1/TRBV3-2|.|13
CASSQQGFTEAFF
>TRBJ2-7|TRBV19|.|15
CASSSKDSPSYEQYF
>TRBJ1-6|TRBV6-5|few|15
CASRDGTGNTSPLHF
>TRBJ1-5|TRBV6-2/TRBV6-3|.|16
CASSNPGTGDHQPQHF
>TRBJ1-1|TRBV2|.|14
CASRGSSRDTEAFF
>TRBJ1-3|TRBV2|.|16
CASRPGTGSSGNTIYF
>TRBJ2-1|TRBV7-2|once|15
CASSSRYGGPDEQFF
>TRBJ2-7|TRBV5-1|.|16
CASSSPTRTSGAEQYF
>TRBJ1-5|TRBV6-5|.|14
CASREPPVSQPQHF
>TRBJ1-1|TRBV5-4|.|17
CASSLEGQGARITEAFF
>TRBJ1-1|TRBV7-9|.|18
CASSLSSGTSSSNTEAFF
>TRBJ1-5|TRBV28|.|16
CASRRRGRIADQPQHF
>TRBJ2-7|TRBV7-9|.|14
CASSLGRGTYEQYF
>TRBJ1-3|TRBV5-6|.|15
CASSFRSGSGNTIYF
>TRBJ2-7|TRBV11-2|.|14
CASSWSGRVVEQYF
>TRBJ1-2|TRBV7-2|.|16
CASSPPRDRGVYGYTF
>TRBJ1-2|TRBV4-3|.|15
CASSQDLDRVNGYTF
>TRBJ1-5|TRBV19|once|14
CASSIRDRNQPQHF
>TRBJ2-1|TRBV5-4|.|15
CASSLRSRLVNEQFF
>TRBJ2-7|TRBV29-1|.|13
CSVESGGGYEQYF
>TRBJ1-5|TRBV25-1|.|13
CASSVQGSQPQHF
>TRBJ2-1|TRBV5-1|.|14
CASSLGQAYNEQFF
>TRBJ1-1|TRBV2|few|14
CASSEQGMNTEAFF
>TRBJ1-4|TRBV4-3|many|16
CASSLSSGGFGEKLFF
>TRBJ2-1|TRBV6-5|.|16
CASSYKRSLGSNEQFF
>TRBJ2-7|TRBV28|.|15
CASSLRQAPGYEQYF
>TRBJ2-7|TRBV11-2|once|14
CASSLVGRGIEQYF
>TRBJ1-2|TRBV12-3/TRBV12-4|.|10
CATGGSGYTF
>TRBJ1-6|TRBV3-1/TRBV3-2|.|16
CASSPDIGGTNSPLHF
>TRBJ1-3|TRBV6-5|.|12
CASTSSGNTIYF
>TRBJ1-2|TRBV20-1|.|11
CSAPLSSGYTF
>TRBJ1-2|TRBV5-4|.|13
CASSADRLSGYTF
>TRBJ2-1|TRBV29-1|once|15
CSPRAVAGGYNEQFF
>TRBJ2-3|TRBV7-8|.|15
CASSLTSGGPDTQYF
>TRBJ2-7|TRBV18|once|14
CASSIDRGVGEQYF
>TRBJ2-3|TRBV27|.|18
CASSRLSGGEVKADTQYF
>TRBJ1-1|TRBV15|.|13
CATSRGTGGEAFF
>TRBJ2-3|TRBV5-5|.|14
CASSFRDYTDTQYF
>TRBJ2-7|TRBV6-1|.|13
CASSESSAYEQYF
>TRBJ2-5|TRBV19|.|16
CASSIWSVSGLETQYF
>TRBJ1-5|TRBV19|many|15
CASSATTGSNQPQHF
>TRBJ1-4|TRBV7-9|.|15
CASSLGDRDAEKLFF
>TRBJ2-1|TRBV13|.|13
CASSPDRREEQFF
>TRBJ2-7|TRBV11-2|once|18
CASSVDLAGVDRPYEQYF
>TRBJ1-1|TRBV19|.|14
CASSIGSMNTEAFF
>TRBJ1-6|TRBV27|.|16
CASSLTGSSYNSPLHF
>TRBJ2-1|TRBV19|once|12
CASSLLNGEQFF
>TRBJ1-2|TRBV4-3|.|13
CASSQDTGIRYTF
>TRBJ2-2|TRBV3-1/TRBV3-2|.|13
CASISSRTGELFF
>TRBJ2-1|TRBV7-7|.|15
CASSLGAITTNEQFF